This is a list of T cell receptor beta chains from one sample in a study of cytomegalovirus exposure and HLA in healthy donors. Here immunoSEQ multiplex PCR was the method, and the copy in TCRdb shows in-frame clones only, minus some. The sample yields over 200,000 clones, roughly 87% seen once. Sequencing was done on a sample of PBMCs. All receptors derive from a woman between 40 and 50 years old in good health and CMV-seropositive. CDR3s include the opening cysteine and the closing phenylalanine or tryptophan. A D gene is named only where the DNA matches it firmly.

V gene,J gene,D gene,CDR3 protein
TRBV6-1,TRBJ2-1,.,CASSQAGKGTGLVQFF
TRBV4-3,TRBJ2-1,TRBD1,CASTQGASRDNEQFF
TRBV6-5,TRBJ1-1,.,CASSRLDEAFF
TRBV27,.,TRBD1,CASSQTGTGKGEQYF
TRBV4-1,TRBJ2-5,TRBD1,CASTLTGTGAETQYF
TRBV10-3,TRBJ2-2,TRBD2,CAISGPGLADRAELFF
TRBV4-3,TRBJ2-1,TRBD1,CASSQSGTGIYNEQFF
TRBV27,TRBJ2-7,TRBD1,CASSLSTGGTYEQYF
TRBV11-3,TRBJ2-3,TRBD2,CASSLLAEGTLTQYF
TRBV9,.,.,CASSSEISEQYF
TRBV6-1,TRBJ1-1,.,CASRTSNTEAFF
TRBV30,TRBJ1-5,.,CASQYSNQPQHF
TRBV29-1,TRBJ2-1,TRBD2,CSVEGLAGPNEQFF
TRBV9,TRBJ1-2,.,CASSVASGQLDYGYTF
TRBV30,TRBJ1-1,.,CAWIKEETMNTEAFF
TRBV4-2,TRBJ2-3,.,CASSPRELTDTQYF
TRBV2,TRBJ2-1,.,CASSQRSGSDNEQFF
TRBV9,TRBJ2-5,.,CASSPGDFETQYF